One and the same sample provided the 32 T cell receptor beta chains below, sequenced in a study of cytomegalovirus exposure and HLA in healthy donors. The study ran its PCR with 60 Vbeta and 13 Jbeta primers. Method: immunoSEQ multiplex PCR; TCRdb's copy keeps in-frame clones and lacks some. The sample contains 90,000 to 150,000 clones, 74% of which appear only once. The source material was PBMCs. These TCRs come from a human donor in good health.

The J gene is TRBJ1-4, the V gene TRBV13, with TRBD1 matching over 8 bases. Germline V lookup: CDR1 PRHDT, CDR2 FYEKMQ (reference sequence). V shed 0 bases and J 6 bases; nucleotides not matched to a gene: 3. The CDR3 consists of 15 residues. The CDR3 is CASSLGVTGDEKLFF. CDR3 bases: TGTGCCAGCAGCTTAGGTGTGACAGGGGATGAAAAACTGTTTTTT.

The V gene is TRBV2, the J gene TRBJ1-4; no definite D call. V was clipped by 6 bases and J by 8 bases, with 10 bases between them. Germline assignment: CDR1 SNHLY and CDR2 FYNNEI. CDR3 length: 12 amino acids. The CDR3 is CASRAFGEKLFF. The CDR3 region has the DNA TGTGCCAGCAGAGCATTCGGGGAAAAACTGTTTTTT. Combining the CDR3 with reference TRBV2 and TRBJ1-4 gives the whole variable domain EPEVTQTPSHQVTQMGQEVILRCVPISNHLYFYWYRQILGQKVEFLVSFYNNEISEKSEIFDDQFSVERPDGSNFTLKIRSTKLEDSAMYFCASRAFGEKLFFGSGTQLSVL.

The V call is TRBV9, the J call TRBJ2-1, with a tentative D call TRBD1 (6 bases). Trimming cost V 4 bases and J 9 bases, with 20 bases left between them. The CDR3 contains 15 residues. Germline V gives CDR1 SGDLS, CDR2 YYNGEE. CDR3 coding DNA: TGTGCCAGCAGCCCCCGTCCGGGACAACCTAGTGAGCAGTTCTTC. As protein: CASSPRPGQPSEQFF.

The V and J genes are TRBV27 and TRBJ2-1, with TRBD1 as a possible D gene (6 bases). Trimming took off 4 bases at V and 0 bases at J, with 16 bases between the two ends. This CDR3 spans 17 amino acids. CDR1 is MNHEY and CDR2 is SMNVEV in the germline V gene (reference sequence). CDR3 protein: CASSSWTEMSSYNEQFF. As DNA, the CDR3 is TGTGCCAGCAGTTCTTGGACAGAGATGAGCTCCTACAATGAGCAGTTCTTC.

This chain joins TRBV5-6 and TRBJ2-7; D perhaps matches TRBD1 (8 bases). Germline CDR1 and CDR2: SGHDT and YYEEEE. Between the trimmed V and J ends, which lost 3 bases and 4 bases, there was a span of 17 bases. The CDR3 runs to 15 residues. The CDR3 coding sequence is TGTGCCAGCAGCTACCAAGGACAGGGAGGGTACGAGCAGTACTTC. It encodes CASSYQGQGGYEQYF.

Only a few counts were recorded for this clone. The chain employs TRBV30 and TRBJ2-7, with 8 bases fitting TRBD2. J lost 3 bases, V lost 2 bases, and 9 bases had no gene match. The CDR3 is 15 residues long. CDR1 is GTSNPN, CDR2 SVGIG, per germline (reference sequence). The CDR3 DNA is TGTGCCTGGAGTATTGGGACGGGGGGGAACTACGAGCAGTACTTC. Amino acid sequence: CAWSIGTGGNYEQYF.

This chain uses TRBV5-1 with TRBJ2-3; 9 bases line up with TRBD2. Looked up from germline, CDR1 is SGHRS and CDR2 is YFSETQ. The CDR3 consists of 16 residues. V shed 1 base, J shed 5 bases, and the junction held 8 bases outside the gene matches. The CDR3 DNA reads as TGCGCCAGCAGCTTGAGTGCGGCGGGAGGGGAAGATACGCAGTATTTT. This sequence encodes CASSLSAAGGEDTQYF.

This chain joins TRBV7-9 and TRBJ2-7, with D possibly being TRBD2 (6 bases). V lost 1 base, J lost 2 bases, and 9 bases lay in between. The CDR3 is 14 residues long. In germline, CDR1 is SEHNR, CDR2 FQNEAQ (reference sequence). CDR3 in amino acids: CASSLEGGPYEQYF. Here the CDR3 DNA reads TGTGCCAGCAGCTTAGAGGGAGGTCCCTACGAGCAGTACTTC.

The CDR3 loop is CSVVGQTFEAFF. For the CDR3, the DNA is TGCAGCGTTGTGGGGCAGACCTTTGAAGCTTTCTTT. The gene calls are TRBV29-1 and TRBJ1-1, with a weak D call TRBD1 (5 bases). Germline loops: CDR1 SQVTM, CDR2 ANQGSEA. The V end lost 4 bases, the J end lost 7 bases, and 13 bases lay between the germline ends. This CDR3 has 12 amino acids.

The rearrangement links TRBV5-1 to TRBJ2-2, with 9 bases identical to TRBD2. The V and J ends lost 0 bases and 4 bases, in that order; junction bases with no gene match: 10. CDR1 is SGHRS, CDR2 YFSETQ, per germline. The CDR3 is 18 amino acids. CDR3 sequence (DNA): TGCGCCAGCAGCTTGGCCGGGCTAGCGGGGATCGGCACCGGGGAGCTGTTTTTT. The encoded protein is CASSLAGLAGIGTGELFF.

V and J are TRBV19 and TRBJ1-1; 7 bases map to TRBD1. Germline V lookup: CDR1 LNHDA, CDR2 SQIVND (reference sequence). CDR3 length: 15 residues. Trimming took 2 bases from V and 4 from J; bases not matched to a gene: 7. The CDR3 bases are TGTGCCAGTAGTATATTGTCAGGGGGACTCACTGAAGCTTTCTTT. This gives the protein CASSILSGGLTEAFF.

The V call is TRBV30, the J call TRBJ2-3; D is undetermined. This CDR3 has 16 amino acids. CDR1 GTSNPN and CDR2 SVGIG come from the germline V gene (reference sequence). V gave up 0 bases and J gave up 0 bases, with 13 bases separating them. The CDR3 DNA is TGTGCCTGGAGTGTAACGCTCACTCAAAGCACAGATACGCAGTATTTT. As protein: CAWSVTLTQSTDTQYF.

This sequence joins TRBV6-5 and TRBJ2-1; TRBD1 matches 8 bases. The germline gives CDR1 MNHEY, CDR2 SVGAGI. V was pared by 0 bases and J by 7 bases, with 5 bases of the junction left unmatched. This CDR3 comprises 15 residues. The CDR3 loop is CASSYSRTGRNEQFF. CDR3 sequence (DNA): TGTGCCAGCAGTTACTCGCGGACAGGGCGGAATGAGCAGTTCTTC.

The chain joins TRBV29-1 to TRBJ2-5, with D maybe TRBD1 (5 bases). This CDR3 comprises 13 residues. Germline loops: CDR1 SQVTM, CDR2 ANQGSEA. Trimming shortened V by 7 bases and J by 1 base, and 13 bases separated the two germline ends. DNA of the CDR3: TGCAGCGCAGCAGGGATTTCCCAAGAGACCCAGTACTTC. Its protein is CSAAGISQETQYF.

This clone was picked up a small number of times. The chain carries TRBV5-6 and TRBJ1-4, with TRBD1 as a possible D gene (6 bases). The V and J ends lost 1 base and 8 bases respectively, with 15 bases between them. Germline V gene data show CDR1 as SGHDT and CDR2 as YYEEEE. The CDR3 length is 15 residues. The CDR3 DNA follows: TGTGCCAGCAGCTTGAAGGGGCAGGGGAACGAAAAACTGTTTTTT. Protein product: CASSLKGQGNEKLFF. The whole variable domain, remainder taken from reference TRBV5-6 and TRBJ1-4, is DAGVTQSPTHLIKTRGQQVTLRCSPKSGHDTVSWYQQALGQGPQFIFQYYEEEERQRGNFPDRFSGHQFPNYSSELNVNALLLGDSALYLCASSLKGQGNEKLFFGSGTQLSVL.

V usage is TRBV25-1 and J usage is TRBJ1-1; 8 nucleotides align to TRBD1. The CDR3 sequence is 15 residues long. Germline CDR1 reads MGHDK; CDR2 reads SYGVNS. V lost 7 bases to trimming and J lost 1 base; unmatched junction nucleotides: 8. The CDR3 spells CASKSTGQANTEAFF. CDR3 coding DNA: TGTGCCAGCAAGAGCACGGGACAGGCGAACACTGAAGCTTTCTTT. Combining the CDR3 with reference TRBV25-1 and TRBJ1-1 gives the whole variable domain EADIYQTPRYLVIGTGKKITLECSQTMGHDKMYWYQQDPGMELHLIHYSYGVNSTEKGDLSSESTVSRIRTEHFPLTLESARPSHTSQYLCASKSTGQANTEAFFGQGTRLTVV.

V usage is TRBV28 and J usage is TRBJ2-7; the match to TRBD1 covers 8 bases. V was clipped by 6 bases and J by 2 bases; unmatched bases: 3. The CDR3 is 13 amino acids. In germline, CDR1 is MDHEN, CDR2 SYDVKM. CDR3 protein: CASRGQGPYEQYF. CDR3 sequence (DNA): TGTGCCAGCAGAGGACAGGGCCCCTACGAGCAGTACTTC.

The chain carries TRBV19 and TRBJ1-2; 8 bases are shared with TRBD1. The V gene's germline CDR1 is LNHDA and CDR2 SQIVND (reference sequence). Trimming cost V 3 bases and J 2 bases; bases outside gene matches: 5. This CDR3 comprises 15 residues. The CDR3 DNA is TGTGCCAGTAGTATCTCCCGACAGGGGAACTATGGCTACACCTTC. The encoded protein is CASSISRQGNYGYTF.

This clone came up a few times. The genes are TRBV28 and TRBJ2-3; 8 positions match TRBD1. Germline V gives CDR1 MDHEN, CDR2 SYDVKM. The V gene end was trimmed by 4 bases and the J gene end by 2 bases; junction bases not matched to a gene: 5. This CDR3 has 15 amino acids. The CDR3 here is CASSSPGQATDTQYF. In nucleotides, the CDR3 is TGTGCCAGCAGTTCTCCGGGACAGGCCACAGATACGCAGTATTTT.

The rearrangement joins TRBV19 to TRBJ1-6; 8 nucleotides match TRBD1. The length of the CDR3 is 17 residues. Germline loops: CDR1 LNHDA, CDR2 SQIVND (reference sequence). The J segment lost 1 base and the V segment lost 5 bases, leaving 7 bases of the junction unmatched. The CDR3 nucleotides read TGTGCCAGTAGTCAAAAGACAGGGGTGTCCTATAATTCACCCCTCCACTTT. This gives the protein CASSQKTGVSYNSPLHF.

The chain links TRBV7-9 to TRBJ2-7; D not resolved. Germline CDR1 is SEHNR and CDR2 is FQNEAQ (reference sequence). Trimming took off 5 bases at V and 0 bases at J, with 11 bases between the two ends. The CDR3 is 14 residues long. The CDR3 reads CASSQSQASYEQYF. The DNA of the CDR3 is TGTGCCAGCAGCCAATCGCAGGCCTCCTACGAGCAGTACTTC.

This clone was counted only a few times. The CDR3 protein is CASSFPRGQETQYF. The CDR3 DNA reads TGTGCCAGCAGCTTCCCAAGGGGCCAAGAGACCCAGTACTTC. The V and J genes are TRBV7-9 and TRBJ2-5; D is possibly TRBD1 (5 bases). Germline V gene sequence: CDR1 SEHNR, CDR2 FQNEAQ (reference sequence). This CDR3 region has 14 residues. The germline V and J ends were trimmed by 3 bases and 1 base, with 9 bases remaining between them.

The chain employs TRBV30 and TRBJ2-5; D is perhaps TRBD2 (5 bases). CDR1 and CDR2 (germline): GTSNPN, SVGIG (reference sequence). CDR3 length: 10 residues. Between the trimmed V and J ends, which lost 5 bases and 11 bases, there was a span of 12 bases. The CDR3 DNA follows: TGTGCCTGGGGCTTGAGGGAGCAGTACTTC. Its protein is CAWGLREQYF.

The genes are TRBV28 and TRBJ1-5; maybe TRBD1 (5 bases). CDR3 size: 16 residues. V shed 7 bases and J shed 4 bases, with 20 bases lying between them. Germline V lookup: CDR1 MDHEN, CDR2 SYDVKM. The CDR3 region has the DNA TGTGCCAGCATTCCTAGGGGTAGGAGATTGAATCAGCCCCAGCATTTT. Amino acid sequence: CASIPRGRRLNQPQHF. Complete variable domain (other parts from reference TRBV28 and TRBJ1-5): DVKVTQSSRYLVKRTGEKVFLECVQDMDHENMFWYRQDPGLGLRLIYFSYDVKMKEKGDIPEGYSVSREKKERFSLILESASTNQTSMYLCASIPRGRRLNQPQHFGDGTRLSIL.

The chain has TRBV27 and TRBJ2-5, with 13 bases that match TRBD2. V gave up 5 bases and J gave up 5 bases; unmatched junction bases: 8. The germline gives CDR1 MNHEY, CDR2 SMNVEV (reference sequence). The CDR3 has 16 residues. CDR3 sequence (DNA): TGTGCCAGCAGTATCCTACTAGCGGGAGGGCCGGAGACCCAGTACTTC. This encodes CASSILLAGGPETQYF.

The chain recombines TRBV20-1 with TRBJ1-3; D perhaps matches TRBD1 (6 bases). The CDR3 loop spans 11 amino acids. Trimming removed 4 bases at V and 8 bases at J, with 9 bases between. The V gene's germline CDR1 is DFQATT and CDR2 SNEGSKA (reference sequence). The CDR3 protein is CSAIKGDTIYF. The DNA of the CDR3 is TGCAGTGCTATAAAGGGGGACACCATATATTTT.

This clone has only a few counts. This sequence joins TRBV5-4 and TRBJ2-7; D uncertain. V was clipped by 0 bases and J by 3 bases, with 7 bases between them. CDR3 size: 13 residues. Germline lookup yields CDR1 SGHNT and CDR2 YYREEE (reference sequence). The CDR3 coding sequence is TGTGCCAGCAGCTTGGTAGGCGGCTACGAGCAGTACTTC. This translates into CASSLVGGYEQYF.

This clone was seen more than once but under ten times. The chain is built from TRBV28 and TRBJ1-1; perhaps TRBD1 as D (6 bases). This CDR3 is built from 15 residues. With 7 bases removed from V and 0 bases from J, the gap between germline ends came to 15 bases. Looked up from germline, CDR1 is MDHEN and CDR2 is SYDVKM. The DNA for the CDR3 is TGTGCCAGCATAGGGTTAGGACAGATGAACACTGAAGCTTTCTTT. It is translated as CASIGLGQMNTEAFF. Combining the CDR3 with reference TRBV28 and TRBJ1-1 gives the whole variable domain DVKVTQSSRYLVKRTGEKVFLECVQDMDHENMFWYRQDPGLGLRLIYFSYDVKMKEKGDIPEGYSVSREKKERFSLILESASTNQTSMYLCASIGLGQMNTEAFFGQGTRLTVV.

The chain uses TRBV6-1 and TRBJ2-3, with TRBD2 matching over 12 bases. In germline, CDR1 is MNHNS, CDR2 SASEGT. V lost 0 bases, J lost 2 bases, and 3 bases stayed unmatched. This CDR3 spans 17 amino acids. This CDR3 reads CASSEATSGSPTDTQYF. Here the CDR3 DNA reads TGTGCCAGCAGTGAAGCGACTAGCGGGAGCCCCACAGATACGCAGTATTTT.

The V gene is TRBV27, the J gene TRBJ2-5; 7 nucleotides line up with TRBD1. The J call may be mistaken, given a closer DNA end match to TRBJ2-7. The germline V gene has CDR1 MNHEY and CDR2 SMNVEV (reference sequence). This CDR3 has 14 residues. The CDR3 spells CASRRATGLYEQYF. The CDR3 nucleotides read TGTGCCAGCAGGCGGGCGACAGGGCTCTACGAGCAGTACTTC.

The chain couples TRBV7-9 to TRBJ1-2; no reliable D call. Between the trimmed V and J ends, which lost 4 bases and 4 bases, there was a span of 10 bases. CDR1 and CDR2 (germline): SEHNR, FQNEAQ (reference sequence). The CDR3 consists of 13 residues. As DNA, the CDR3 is TGTGCCAGCAGCTCCCTCGTCGGCTATGGCTACACCTTC. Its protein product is CASSSLVGYGYTF.

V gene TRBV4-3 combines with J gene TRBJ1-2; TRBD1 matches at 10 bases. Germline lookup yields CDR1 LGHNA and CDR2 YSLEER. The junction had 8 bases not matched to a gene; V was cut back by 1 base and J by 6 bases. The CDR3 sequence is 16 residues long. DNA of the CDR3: TGCGCCAGCAGCCAAGGCGGGGGACAGGGGTTGCATGGCTACACCTTC. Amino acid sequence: CASSQGGGQGLHGYTF.